Listed below are T cell receptor beta chains from one sample, sequenced in a study of cytomegalovirus exposure and HLA in healthy donors. Profiling relied on immunoSEQ multiplex PCR, and the TCRdb table lists in-frame clones only, not all of them. Here the sample spans tens of thousands of clones, around 90% being singletons. Sequencing input: PBMCs. These receptors all come from a woman aged 18-29 years in good health and CMV-seropositive. Each CDR3 is given with its conserved first and last residue. Fields, in order: D gene, clone size, V gene, J gene, CDR3 protein, CDR3 DNA. A D gene is named only where the DNA matches it firmly. Only part of the rows carry a size: once, few, many, or a class if the clone is expanded.

D gene: TRBD2; clone size: -; V gene: TRBV27; J gene: TRBJ2-1; CDR3 protein: CASSLLAGVNEQFF; CDR3 DNA: TGTGCCAGCAGTTTACTCGCGGGAGTCAATGAGCAGTTCTTC
D gene: -; clone size: -; V gene: TRBV6-1; J gene: TRBJ2-2; CDR3 protein: CASRETNTGELFF; CDR3 DNA: TGTGCCAGCAGAGAGACGAACACCGGGGAGCTGTTTTTT
D gene: -; clone size: -; V gene: TRBV27; J gene: TRBJ2-7; CDR3 protein: CASSLSSGVREQYF; CDR3 DNA: TGTGCCAGCAGTTTATCTTCAGGGGTAAGGGAGCAGTACTTC
D gene: -; clone size: -; V gene: TRBV5-8; J gene: TRBJ2-1; CDR3 protein: CASSSSGLWTVAIGFF; CDR3 DNA: TGTGCCAGCAGCTCCTCGGGTTTATGGACTGTTGCGATAGGGTTCTTC
D gene: TRBD2; clone size: -; V gene: TRBV4-1; J gene: TRBJ2-7; CDR3 protein: CASSLGESGIEYEQYF; CDR3 DNA: TGCGCCAGCAGCCTCGGCGAGAGCGGGATCGAATACGAGCAGTACTTC
D gene: TRBD1; clone size: -; V gene: TRBV15; J gene: TRBJ1-5; CDR3 protein: CATSTNLQGAYSNQPQHF; CDR3 DNA: TGTGCCACCAGCACAAATTTGCAGGGGGCTTATAGCAATCAGCCCCAGCATTTT
D gene: TRBD1; clone size: -; V gene: TRBV30; J gene: TRBJ1-5; CDR3 protein: CAWSVRGLRNQPQHF; CDR3 DNA: TGTGCCTGGAGTGTAAGGGGGCTGAGGAATCAGCCCCAGCATTTT
D gene: TRBD2; clone size: -; V gene: TRBV7-9; J gene: TRBJ2-1; CDR3 protein: CASSLGLGSGSRGEQFF; CDR3 DNA: TGTGCCAGCAGCTTAGGATTAGGTAGCGGGAGTAGAGGTGAGCAGTTCTTC
D gene: TRBD1; clone size: -; V gene: TRBV7-9; J gene: TRBJ2-7; CDR3 protein: CASSLHRGLDEQYF; CDR3 DNA: TGTGCCAGCAGCCTACACAGGGGGCTAGACGAGCAGTACTTC
D gene: -; clone size: -; V gene: TRBV6-6; J gene: TRBJ2-3; CDR3 protein: CASSLQGWTSTDTQYF; CDR3 DNA: TGTGCCAGCAGTTTGCAGGGCTGGACAAGCACAGATACGCAGTATTTT
D gene: -; clone size: -; V gene: TRBV7-8; J gene: TRBJ2-3; CDR3 protein: CASSLVGGGTDTQYF; CDR3 DNA: TGTGCCAGCAGCTTAGTCGGCGGGGGCACAGATACGCAGTATTTT
D gene: -; clone size: -; V gene: TRBV28; J gene: TRBJ1-2; CDR3 protein: CASSLRVPDGYTF; CDR3 DNA: TGTGCCAGCAGTTTGCGAGTGCCGGATGGCTACACCTTC
D gene: TRBD1; clone size: -; V gene: TRBV7-2; J gene: TRBJ1-5; CDR3 protein: CASSSSDRGHQPQHF; CDR3 DNA: TGTGCCAGCAGCTCTAGCGACAGGGGTCATCAGCCCCAGCATTTT
D gene: -; clone size: -; V gene: TRBV28; J gene: TRBJ1-3; CDR3 protein: CASTTPAAGDSGNTIYF; CDR3 DNA: TGTGCCAGCACTACGCCTGCCGCAGGGGACTCTGGAAACACCATATATTTT
D gene: -; clone size: -; V gene: TRBV2; J gene: TRBJ2-5; CDR3 protein: CASSEGQLTQETQYF; CDR3 DNA: TGTGCCAGCAGTGAAGGACAGTTGACACAAGAGACCCAGTACTTC
D gene: -; clone size: -; V gene: TRBV9; J gene: TRBJ2-3; CDR3 protein: CASSAGIALTDTQYF; CDR3 DNA: TGTGCCAGCAGCGCCGGGATAGCCCTCACAGATACGCAGTATTTT
D gene: TRBD2; clone size: -; V gene: TRBV4-1; J gene: TRBJ2-2; CDR3 protein: CASSQGLAGTSGELFF; CDR3 DNA: TGCGCCAGCAGCCAAGGACTAGCGGGAACGTCCGGGGAGCTGTTTTTT
D gene: -; clone size: once; V gene: TRBV11-3; J gene: TRBJ2-2; CDR3 protein: CASSLSRVSGELFF; CDR3 DNA: TGTGCCAGCAGCTTAAGCCGGGTTTCCGGGGAGCTGTTTTTT
D gene: -; clone size: few; V gene: TRBV4-2; J gene: TRBJ2-6; CDR3 protein: CASSPEAGVGANVLTF; CDR3 DNA: TGTGCCAGCAGCCCCGAAGCAGGGGTTGGGGCCAACGTCCTGACTTTC
D gene: TRBD1; clone size: once; V gene: TRBV2; J gene: TRBJ2-7; CDR3 protein: CASSTGVRREQYF; CDR3 DNA: TGTGCCAGCAGTACAGGGGTTCGGAGGGAGCAGTACTTC
D gene: TRBD1; clone size: -; V gene: TRBV30; J gene: TRBJ1-2; CDR3 protein: CAWTLTGGVYGYTF; CDR3 DNA: TGTGCCTGGACCCTAACAGGGGGCGTCTATGGCTACACCTTC
D gene: TRBD2; clone size: -; V gene: TRBV7-8; J gene: TRBJ2-2; CDR3 protein: CASSISGTNTGELFF; CDR3 DNA: TGTGCCAGCAGCATTAGCGGGACGAACACCGGGGAGCTGTTTTTT
D gene: TRBD1; clone size: -; V gene: TRBV19; J gene: TRBJ1-4; CDR3 protein: CASSRLQGARNEKLFF; CDR3 DNA: TGTGCCAGTAGTCGACTCCAGGGGGCACGGAATGAAAAACTGTTTTTT
D gene: -; clone size: -; V gene: TRBV2; J gene: TRBJ2-3; CDR3 protein: CASSADITSTDTQYF; CDR3 DNA: TGTGCCAGCAGTGCGGACATAACTAGCACAGATACGCAGTATTTT
D gene: TRBD1; clone size: -; V gene: TRBV4-1; J gene: TRBJ1-4; CDR3 protein: CASSQDRGLLNEKLFF; CDR3 DNA: TGCGCCAGCAGCCAAGATAGGGGGCTCCTTAATGAAAAACTGTTTTTT
D gene: -; clone size: -; V gene: TRBV5-1; J gene: TRBJ2-5; CDR3 protein: CASSLYTGETQYF; CDR3 DNA: TGCGCCAGCAGCTTGTATACGGGTGAGACCCAGTACTTC
D gene: -; clone size: -; V gene: TRBV5-1; J gene: TRBJ2-1; CDR3 protein: CASSPSGGYNEQFF; CDR3 DNA: TGCGCCAGCAGCCCGTCCGGGGGCTACAATGAGCAGTTCTTC
D gene: -; clone size: -; V gene: TRBV4-3; J gene: TRBJ1-2; CDR3 protein: CASSQERTRGYGYTF; CDR3 DNA: TGCGCCAGCAGCCAAGAAAGGACCCGGGGCTATGGCTACACCTTC
D gene: -; clone size: once; V gene: TRBV9; J gene: TRBJ2-3; CDR3 protein: CASSVRQSLTDTQYF; CDR3 DNA: TGTGCCAGCAGCGTCAGACAGTCTCTCACAGATACGCAGTATTTT
D gene: -; clone size: -; V gene: TRBV11-2; J gene: TRBJ2-6; CDR3 protein: CASSPSLRNRAGANVLTF; CDR3 DNA: TGTGCCAGCAGCCCTAGCCTTAGAAACAGGGCTGGGGCCAACGTCCTGACTTTC
D gene: TRBD1; clone size: -; V gene: TRBV25-1; J gene: TRBJ1-1; CDR3 protein: CASSVRGPSTEAFF; CDR3 DNA: TGTGCCAGCAGTGTGAGGGGGCCAAGCACTGAAGCTTTCTTT
D gene: -; clone size: -; V gene: TRBV10-3; J gene: TRBJ1-5; CDR3 protein: CAISENAVQPQHF; CDR3 DNA: TGTGCCATCAGTGAGAACGCGGTTCAGCCCCAGCATTTT
D gene: TRBD1; clone size: -; V gene: TRBV7-7; J gene: TRBJ2-1; CDR3 protein: CASSLGDRNNEQFF; CDR3 DNA: TGTGCTAGCAGCTTAGGGGACAGGAACAATGAGCAGTTCTTC
D gene: -; clone size: medium-sized; V gene: TRBV6-1; J gene: TRBJ2-1; CDR3 protein: CASTEEEMKSRFF; CDR3 DNA: TGTGCCAGCACCGAGGAGGAGATGAAGAGTAGGTTCTTC
D gene: -; clone size: -; V gene: TRBV6-1; J gene: TRBJ1-3; CDR3 protein: CASSSGVDSGNTIYF; CDR3 DNA: TGTGCCAGCAGTTCGGGGGTAGACTCTGGAAACACCATATATTTT